What follows is one T cell receptor (beta chain) and its context. The record originates from a study of blood T cell repertoires in COVID-19. CDR1 and CDR2 from the germline V gene are MNHEY and SMNVEV (reference sequence). There are 14 residues in the CDR3. The V end was cut by 8 bases, the J end by 5 bases, with 18 bases between. Some clones are missing from TCRdb's copy, which holds only in-frame ones; the method was immunoSEQ multiplex PCR. The table shows 310,000 or so clones, with almost 90% occurring only once. V and J are TRBV27 and TRBJ1-1, with D perhaps matching TRBD1 (6 bases). The origin of this receptor is a woman in her twenties or thirties with COVID-19, enrolled during active disease. The specimen sequenced was peripheral blood. CDR3 sequence (DNA): TGTGCCAGCGGCATGTACAGGGATTTTACTGAAGCTTTCTTT. Its translation: CASGMYRDFTEAFF.